One sample yielded the 18 T cell receptor beta chains listed below, sequenced in a study of shared T cell receptors in the human thymus. Sequencing was performed with immunoSEQ multiplex PCR; in TCRdb, only in-frame clones are kept and a portion is missing. The sample includes 500,000 to 850,000 clones, over 75% of them seen just once. The same data also contributed to another study, on human thymus T cells.

The sample consisted of thymocytes. Receptor source: a boy in the first two years of life with a congenital heart defect.

The genes are TRBV7-2 and TRBJ1-3; D is uncertain. The CDR3 sequence is 19 residues long. Germline values: CDR1 SGHTA, CDR2 FQGNSA. Deletions cut 4 bases from V and 0 bases from J, with 22 bases between. This CDR3 is CASSSRVSTPGNSGNTIYF. CDR3 DNA sequence: TGTGCCAGCAGCTCCCGGGTGTCCACCCCGGGTAACTCTGGAAACACCATATATTTT.

The chain is built from TRBV2 and TRBJ2-3; 8 nucleotides align to TRBD2. With V trimmed by 2 bases and J by 1 base, 5 bases remained unmatched. Germline loops: CDR1 SNHLY, CDR2 FYNNEI. CDR3 length: 16 residues. CDR3: CASSEIPTSGTDTQYF. CDR3 nucleotides: TGTGCCAGCAGTGAAATTCCGACTAGCGGCACAGATACGCAGTATTTT.

The chain recombines TRBV9 with TRBJ1-2; no clear D. V lost 2 bases and J lost 0, with 5 bases in between. Looked up from germline, CDR1 is SGDLS and CDR2 is YYNGEE. The CDR3 length is 13 residues. The CDR3 region has the DNA TGTGCCAGCAGCGTCTCAGCTAACTATGGCTACACCTTC. Amino acids: CASSVSANYGYTF. The entire variable domain, with the rest obtained from reference TRBV9 and TRBJ1-2, is as follows: DSGVTQTPKHLITATGQRVTLRCSPRSGDLSVYWYQQSLDQGLQFLIQYYNGEERAKGNILERFSAQQFPDLHSELNLSSLELGDSALYFCASSVSANYGYTFGSGTRLTVV.

The chain recombines TRBV5-6 with TRBJ1-1; the match to TRBD1 covers 7 bases. The V gene end was trimmed by 4 bases and the J gene end by 2 bases; junction bases not matched to a gene: 5. The CDR3 has 14 residues. Germline assignment: CDR1 SGHDT and CDR2 YYEEEE. The CDR3 protein is CASSQGTANTEAFF. In nucleotides, the CDR3 is TGTGCCAGCAGCCAAGGGACAGCAAACACTGAAGCTTTCTTT. Drawing the rest from reference TRBV5-6 and TRBJ1-1, the complete variable domain is DAGVTQSPTHLIKTRGQQVTLRCSPKSGHDTVSWYQQALGQGPQFIFQYYEEEERQRGNFPDRFSGHQFPNYSSELNVNALLLGDSALYLCASSQGTANTEAFFGQGTRLTVV.

The rearrangement links TRBV2 to TRBJ2-7; D is uncertain. CDR3 size: 17 residues. CDR1 is SNHLY and CDR2 is FYNNEI in the germline V gene. V was trimmed by 8 bases and J by 4 bases, leaving 27 bases between them. CDR3 coding DNA: TGTGCCAGCCAACAACCCAAACCCGAACCTCAACTATACGAGCAGTACTTC. Protein sequence: CASQQPKPEPQLYEQYF.

The DNA of the CDR3 is TGTGCCAGCAGTTCCGCCGGGTGGAGGGCTCCCTACGAGCAGTACTTC. It translates to CASSSAGWRAPYEQYF. This chain connects TRBV28 to TRBJ2-7; a weak D match, TRBD2 (6 bases). V dropped 4 bases and J dropped 2 bases, with 18 bases sitting between them. Germline values: CDR1 MDHEN, CDR2 SYDVKM. The CDR3 totals 16 residues. The whole variable domain, filled in from reference TRBV28 and TRBJ2-7, reads DVKVTQSSRYLVKRTGEKVFLECVQDMDHENMFWYRQDPGLGLRLIYFSYDVKMKEKGDIPEGYSVSREKKERFSLILESASTNQTSMYLCASSSAGWRAPYEQYFGPGTRLTVT.

This sequence joins TRBV2 and TRBJ2-1, with D possibly being TRBD2 (5 bases). V lost 5 bases and J 7 bases, leaving 15 bases between the germline ends. Germline loops: CDR1 SNHLY, CDR2 FYNNEI. This CDR3 region has 14 residues. Here the CDR3 DNA reads TGTGCCAGCAGTCCCCAATACGGGATGAATGAGCAGTTCTTC. The encoded protein is CASSPQYGMNEQFF.

In this sample, this clone turned up a few times. The chain employs TRBV4-1 and TRBJ1-6; no definite D call. Germline CDR1 and CDR2: MGHRA and YSYEKL. The germline V and J ends were trimmed by 4 bases and 9 bases, with 7 bases remaining between them. This CDR3 is 12 amino acids long. CDR3 coding DNA: TGCGCCAGCAGCCGATCGGGTTCACCCCTCCACTTT. Amino acids: CASSRSGSPLHF.

The chain combines TRBV5-1 with TRBJ1-5, with 8 positions matching TRBD1. After removal of 0 bases from V and 5 bases from J, the junction contained 4 bases not matched to a gene. The CDR3 totals 15 residues. Germline loops: CDR1 SGHRS, CDR2 YFSETQ. The CDR3 region has the DNA TGCGCCAGCAGCTTGGGGGGGACAGGCTATCAGCCCCAGCATTTT. As protein: CASSLGGTGYQPQHF. The full variable domain, rest sourced from reference TRBV5-1 and TRBJ1-5, is KAGVTQTPRYLIKTRGQQVTLSCSPISGHRSVSWYQQTPGQGLQFLFEYFSETQRNKGNFPGRFSGRQFSNSRSEMNVSTLELGDSALYLCASSLGGTGYQPQHFGDGTRLSIL.

This chain links TRBV29-1 with TRBJ2-1, with 13 bases lining up with TRBD2. The CDR3 contains 15 residues. Germline CDR1 SQVTM, CDR2 ANQGSEA. The trim removed 5 bases at V and 9 bases at J, leaving 10 bases unmatched. Here the CDR3 DNA reads TGCAGCGTTTGGGCGACTAGCGGGGGGAGGGGTGAGCAGTTCTTC. Its protein product is CSVWATSGGRGEQFF.

A word on this clone: Germline and junction disagree at one end, which may indicate a read error. The chain uses TRBV7-2 and TRBJ2-7, with D maybe TRBD2 (6 bases). CDR1 is SGHTA and CDR2 is FQGNSA in the germline V gene. The CDR3 sequence is 16 residues long. CDR3 coding DNA: TGTGCCAGCAGCCTAGCGCTCGGGACTGGCCTCTACGAGCAGTACTTC. This codes for CASSLALGTGLYEQYF.

The chain recombines TRBV15 with TRBJ1-5; perhaps TRBD1 as D (6 bases). Trimming left V 6 bases short and J 4 bases short, with 10 bases between. The CDR3 has 13 residues. Germline V gene data show CDR1 as LNHNV and CDR2 as YYDKDF (reference sequence). The CDR3 is CATRGRGNQPQHF. CDR3 nucleotides: TGTGCCACCAGGGGCAGGGGTAATCAGCCCCAGCATTTT.

The chain couples TRBV28 to TRBJ2-7, with D possibly matching TRBD1 (5 bases). Germline V gene lookup returns CDR1 MDHEN and CDR2 SYDVKM. This CDR3 has 17 amino acids. V lost 2 bases and J lost 0, with 17 bases in between. For the CDR3, the DNA is TGTGCCAGCAGTTTACGTTCAAAGACAGCAGTCTCCTACGAGCAGTACTTC. Translating it yields CASSLRSKTAVSYEQYF.

The chain joins TRBV6-1 to TRBJ1-5; D gene uncertain. CDR3 length: 14 amino acids. Trimming took 5 bases from V and 0 from J, leaving 8 bases between them. The germline V gene has CDR1 MNHNS and CDR2 SASEGT. For the CDR3, the DNA is TGTGCCAGCAGTCCTACTTATAGCAATCAGCCCCAGCATTTT. Its protein product is CASSPTYSNQPQHF.

Turning to this clone: The same CDR3 also results from other DNA sequences found in this sample. DNA for the CDR3: TGTGCCAGCAGTGGGGGACAGGGGAATGAGCAGTTCTTC. As protein: CASSGGQGNEQFF. The V gene is TRBV6-5, the J gene TRBJ2-1; 10 nucleotides line up with TRBD1. The CDR3 spans 13 residues. Losses at the gene ends were 5 bases for V and 7 bases for J; bases not matched to a gene: 2. The V gene's germline CDR1 is MNHEY and CDR2 SVGAGI.

The J gene is TRBJ1-1, the V gene TRBV5-6; the D is unclear. The V end lost 4 bases, the J end lost 0 bases, and 19 bases lay between the germline ends. The CDR3 has 17 amino acids. Germline V gives CDR1 SGHDT, CDR2 YYEEEE. The CDR3, as DNA: TGTGCCAGCAGCAAAGAAGAAGCCGGGAAACTGAACACTGAAGCTTTCTTT. It specifies CASSKEEAGKLNTEAFF. Full variable domain (outside the CDR3, taken from reference TRBV5-6 and TRBJ1-1): DAGVTQSPTHLIKTRGQQVTLRCSPKSGHDTVSWYQQALGQGPQFIFQYYEEEERQRGNFPDRFSGHQFPNYSSELNVNALLLGDSALYLCASSKEEAGKLNTEAFFGQGTRLTVV.

This clone was detected a few times. The genes are TRBV28 and TRBJ2-7, with 12 positions matching TRBD2. The CDR3 contains 13 residues. After removal of 10 bases from V and 5 bases from J, the junction contained 6 bases not matched to a gene. Germline CDR1 is MDHEN and CDR2 is SYDVKM. CDR3 sequence reads: CATRLAGAHEQYF. Here the CDR3 DNA reads TGTGCCACCCGACTAGCGGGAGCCCACGAGCAGTACTTC.

The chain uses TRBV28 and TRBJ2-1; perhaps TRBD1 as D (6 bases). Germline CDR1 reads MDHEN; CDR2 reads SYDVKM. This CDR3 is built from 15 residues. Trimming cost V 7 bases and J 0 bases, with 13 bases left between them. CDR3 in amino acids: CASTETGSSYNEQFF. DNA of the CDR3: TGTGCCAGCACCGAAACAGGGAGCTCCTACAATGAGCAGTTCTTC.